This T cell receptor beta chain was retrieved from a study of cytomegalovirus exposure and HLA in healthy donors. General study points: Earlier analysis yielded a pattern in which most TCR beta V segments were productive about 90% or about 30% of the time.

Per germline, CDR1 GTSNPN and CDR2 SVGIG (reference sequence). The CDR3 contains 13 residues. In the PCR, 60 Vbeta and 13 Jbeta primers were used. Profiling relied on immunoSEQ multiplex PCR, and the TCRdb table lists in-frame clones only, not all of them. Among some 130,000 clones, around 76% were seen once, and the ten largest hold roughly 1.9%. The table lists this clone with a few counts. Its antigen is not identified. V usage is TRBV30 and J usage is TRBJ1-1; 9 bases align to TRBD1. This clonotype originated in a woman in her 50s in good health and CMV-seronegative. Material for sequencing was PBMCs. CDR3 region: CVCRTGAGTEAFF. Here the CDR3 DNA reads TGTGTCTGCCGGACAGGGGCGGGCACTGAAGCTTTCTTT.